A single T cell receptor (beta chain) is shown here with its context. The antigen is not known. V lost 8 bases to trimming and J lost 8 bases; unmatched junction nucleotides: 10. The germline gives CDR1 MNHEY, CDR2 SMNVEV (reference sequence). This CDR3 spans 15 amino acids. A single record per CDR3 protein comes from TCRdb applying MiXCR to the 5' RACE reads. Of 550,000 to 700,000 distinct CDR3 sequences listed, over 20% are singletons. The data belong to a study of identical twins. Study conclusions and caveats: Researchers reported excess low generation probability among twin-shared out-of-frame alpha sequences.

The same data also went into a second study, on T cells expressing NK-cell markers. From that paper: Uncertainty persisted over the HCMV specificity of expanded NKG2C+ T cell clones.

The chain uses TRBV27 and TRBJ2-1; TRBD1 matches 12 bases. Sequencing was performed on PBMCs. The sequence derives from a woman aged 18-29 years in good health. The CDR3 DNA sequence: TGTGCCAGCGGACTGGGGGGACAGGGGGCTTATGAGCAGTTCTTC. Encoded protein: CASGLGGQGAYEQFF.